These 28 T cell receptor beta chains were sequenced from one sample in a study of vaccination effects on CD4 cells after COVID-19. CD4+ T cell isolation took place after approximately 11 days of culture. Assay used: immunoSEQ multiplex PCR; TCRdb lists only in-frame clones, some missing. This table holds tens of thousands of clones, roughly 74% found once. No antigen is known for these receptors. Sequencing used CD4+ T cells from PBMCs cultured without peptide, obtained before COVID-19 vaccination. The receptor source for this set is a human donor who had a prior SARS-CoV-2 infection.

The genes are TRBV5-1 and TRBJ1-1; D is unresolved. The CDR3 contains 18 residues. Deletions cut 0 bases from V and 2 bases from J, with 20 bases between. The germline gives CDR1 SGHRS, CDR2 YFSETQ. CDR3 in amino acids: CASSLEGHGSAINTEAFF. CDR3 in DNA: TGCGCCAGCAGCTTGGAGGGCCACGGATCGGCTATAAACACTGAAGCTTTCTTT.

The chain is built from TRBV5-5 and TRBJ1-5; maybe TRBD1 (5 bases). Germline CDR1 SGHKS, CDR2 YYEKEE (reference sequence). Trimming stripped 7 bases from V and 5 bases from J, with 19 bases between. This CDR3 is 15 amino acids long. The CDR3 DNA sequence: TGTGCCAGCCGCATCGGGGCCAGACCACATCAGCCCCAGCATTTT. As protein: CASRIGARPHQPQHF.

This clone was seen a single time. The J gene is TRBJ1-2, the V gene TRBV30; D possibly corresponds to TRBD1 (5 bases). With 0 bases removed from V and 7 bases from J, the gap between germline ends came to 12 bases. The CDR3 loop spans 13 amino acids. Germline loops: CDR1 GTSNPN, CDR2 SVGIG (reference sequence). The CDR3 here is CAWSVGGELGYTF. The CDR3 bases are TGTGCCTGGAGTGTGGGGGGAGAGCTTGGCTACACCTTC.

The CDR3 DNA reads TGTGCCAGCAGTTACCGTCCCTTCCAGGGGACCCAGTACTTC. It yields the protein CASSYRPFQGTQYF. The V call is TRBV6-5, the J call TRBJ2-5; TRBD1 is a possible D gene (5 bases). In germline, CDR1 is MNHEY, CDR2 SVGAGI. The CDR3 spans 14 residues. Trimming left V 2 bases short and J 7 bases short, with 14 bases between.

This chain joins TRBV18 and TRBJ2-1; 7 bases fit TRBD1. This CDR3 is built from 15 residues. From germline, CDR1 is KGHSH and CDR2 LQKENI. With 3 bases clipped from V and 2 bases from J, the junction kept 4 bases outside the gene matches. This CDR3 is CASSPKGAPYNEQFF. Here the CDR3 DNA reads TGTGCCAGCTCACCCAAGGGGGCCCCCTACAATGAGCAGTTCTTC.

The genes are TRBV15 and TRBJ2-7; no clear D. Per germline, CDR1 LNHNV and CDR2 YYDKDF (reference sequence). Trimming took 5 bases from V and 2 from J, leaving 13 bases between them. This CDR3 comprises 14 residues. The CDR3 nucleotides read TGTGCCACCAGCCCACACAAAAAAACCTACGAGCAGTACTTC. Its translation: CATSPHKKTYEQYF.

The chain links TRBV11-2 to TRBJ2-2; 12 bases fit TRBD2. Germline V gives CDR1 SGHAT, CDR2 FQNNGV. V lost 6 bases and J lost 3; bases outside the gene matches: 2. The CDR3 runs 15 residues. This CDR3 is CASRGLAGYTGELFF. The CDR3 DNA reads TGTGCCAGCAGGGGACTAGCGGGTTACACCGGGGAGCTGTTTTTT.

The chain uses TRBV15 and TRBJ1-5; D gene uncertain. This CDR3 is 16 amino acids long. Between the trimmed V and J ends, which lost 2 bases and 3 bases, there was a span of 14 bases. The germline V gene has CDR1 LNHNV and CDR2 YYDKDF (reference sequence). This chain's CDR3 is CATSRRTGQVNQPQHF. In nucleotides, the CDR3 is TGTGCCACCAGCAGAAGGACGGGCCAAGTCAATCAGCCCCAGCATTTT.

V usage is TRBV18 and J usage is TRBJ2-3, with TRBD2 identical over 11 bases. The CDR3 is made up of 15 amino acids. Germline V lookup: CDR1 KGHSH, CDR2 LQKENI. V lost 5 bases, J lost 5 bases, and 6 bases stayed unmatched. The CDR3 spells CASSGSGGAEDTQYF. DNA of the CDR3: TGTGCCAGCTCAGGTAGCGGGGGGGCCGAAGATACGCAGTATTTT.

This clone appeared a few times. V gene TRBV7-2 combines with J gene TRBJ2-1; 10 bases fit TRBD2. CDR1 SGHTA and CDR2 FQGNSA come from the germline V gene. The CDR3 has 16 residues. V was pared by 3 bases and J by 0 bases, with 2 bases of the junction left unmatched. CDR3 coding DNA: TGTGCCAGCAGCTTGACTAGCGGGCACTCCTACAATGAGCAGTTCTTC. Its translation: CASSLTSGHSYNEQFF.

In this sample, this clone turned up once. The CDR3 loop is CASSRVFDSYEQYF. The CDR3 region has the DNA TGTGCCAGCAGTAGGGTTTTCGATTCCTACGAGCAGTACTTC. This chain links TRBV6-5 with TRBJ2-7, with no clear D. CDR1 is MNHEY and CDR2 is SVGAGI in the germline V gene. With 5 bases removed from V and 1 base from J, the gap between germline ends came to 12 bases. The CDR3 totals 14 residues.

This CDR3 reads CASSALVATNTGELFF. The CDR3, as DNA: TGTGCCAGCTCAGCGTTGGTAGCGACGAACACCGGGGAGCTGTTTTTT. The rearrangement links TRBV18 to TRBJ2-2; maybe TRBD2 (5 bases). V lost 5 bases, J lost 0 bases, and 13 bases lay in between. Germline CDR1 is KGHSH and CDR2 is LQKENI. This CDR3 region has 16 residues.

This chain connects TRBV19 to TRBJ1-2; tentatively, D is TRBD1 (6 bases). This CDR3 comprises 13 residues. The V and J ends lost 4 bases and 8 bases respectively, with 14 bases between them. The germline gives CDR1 LNHDA, CDR2 SQIVND (reference sequence). CDR3 nucleotides: TGTGCCAGTAGTAACAGGGACACTACGGGCTACACCTTC. This encodes CASSNRDTTGYTF.

This clone was found once. The chain has TRBV5-4 and TRBJ1-1; D unclear. Germline values: CDR1 SGHNT, CDR2 YYREEE (reference sequence). The CDR3 contains 13 residues. Trimming took 0 bases from V and 1 from J, leaving 4 bases between them. Here the CDR3 DNA reads TGTGCCAGCAGCTTGGCCACGAACACTGAAGCTTTCTTT. Translated: CASSLATNTEAFF. The entire variable domain, with the rest obtained from reference TRBV5-4 and TRBJ1-1, is as follows: ETGVTQSPTHLIKTRGQQVTLRCSSQSGHNTVSWYQQALGQGPQFIFQYYREEENGRGNFPPRFSGLQFPNYSSELNVNALELDDSALYLCASSLATNTEAFFGQGTRLTVV.

The rearrangement uses TRBV7-6 and TRBJ1-3; D call uncertain. This CDR3 is 16 amino acids long. Per the germline V gene, CDR1 is SGHVS and CDR2 is FNYEAQ. V was trimmed by 2 bases and J by 0 bases, leaving 11 bases between them. The CDR3 loop is CASSLLGADSGNTIYF. CDR3 nucleotide sequence: TGTGCCAGCAGCTTATTAGGAGCGGACTCTGGAAACACCATATATTTT.

This chain links TRBV2 with TRBJ1-3; possible D gene TRBD1, 5 bases. The germline gives CDR1 SNHLY, CDR2 FYNNEI. This CDR3 spans 15 amino acids. Trimming took off 2 bases at V and 9 bases at J, with 17 bases between the two ends. Here the CDR3 DNA reads TGTGCCAGCAGTGAAACGAAGACCCGGGGGGGCACCATATATTTT. This gives the protein CASSETKTRGGTIYF.

The chain uses TRBV5-4 and TRBJ2-7; D is perhaps TRBD1 (6 bases). V shed 1 base and J shed 6 bases, with 14 bases lying between them. This CDR3 has 14 amino acids. Germline V gene lookup returns CDR1 SGHNT and CDR2 YYREEE (reference sequence). In nucleotides, the CDR3 is TGTGCCAGCAGCTTGCTAAACCAGGGGATCGAGCAGTACTTC. This encodes CASSLLNQGIEQYF.

This clone has more than one count but fewer than ten. The V call is TRBV19, the J call TRBJ1-1, with 7 nucleotides matching TRBD1. Germline CDR1 LNHDA, CDR2 SQIVND (reference sequence). The ends lost 2 bases at V and 4 bases at J; junction bases unmatched: 4. The CDR3 contains 14 residues. CDR3: CASSILRGGTEAFF. Here the CDR3 DNA reads TGTGCCAGTAGTATACTCAGGGGGGGCACTGAAGCTTTCTTT.

This clone has only a few counts. This chain uses TRBV6-5 with TRBJ1-3; no firm D call. This CDR3 spans 15 amino acids. Germline-derived CDR1 and CDR2 are MNHEY and SVGAGI. V was pared by 2 bases and J by 0 bases, with 8 bases between. The CDR3 loop reads CASSYDHSSGNTIYF. In DNA form, the CDR3 reads TGTGCCAGCAGTTACGACCACAGCTCTGGAAACACCATATATTTT.

This clone was seen a handful of times. The genes are TRBV29-1 and TRBJ2-3; possibly TRBD2 for D (6 bases). The CDR3 contains 14 residues. CDR1 and CDR2 from the germline V gene are SQVTM and ANQGSEA. V gave up 6 bases and J gave up 4 bases, with 17 bases separating them. The CDR3 is CSVLGGRGADTQYF. The CDR3 DNA sequence: TGCAGCGTGCTTGGGGGGAGAGGGGCAGATACGCAGTATTTT.

V and J are TRBV11-3 and TRBJ2-3, with no clear D. Per germline, CDR1 SGHNT and CDR2 YENEEA. The CDR3 is 14 amino acids. The ends were cut back, 5 bases at V and 3 bases at J, with 12 bases in the middle. The CDR3 DNA reads as TGTGCCAGCAGCCCGCAAAGAGCGACAGATACGCAGTATTTT. Its protein is CASSPQRATDTQYF.

This chain uses TRBV7-2 with TRBJ1-4; possibly TRBD1 for D (5 bases). Trimming cost V 2 bases and J 0 bases, with 10 bases left between them. Germline CDR1 is SGHTA and CDR2 is FQGNSA. The CDR3 length is 16 residues. The CDR3 nucleotides read TGTGCCAGCAGCTTACCGGGGCACACAACTAATGAAAAACTGTTTTTT. Translating gives CASSLPGHTTNEKLFF.

V usage is TRBV11-2 and J usage is TRBJ2-1; TRBD2 agrees at 9 bases. Germline CDR1 SGHAT, CDR2 FQNNGV. V trimming: 5 bases; J trimming: 7 bases; junction bases outside the gene matches: 9. This CDR3 comprises 15 residues. DNA for the CDR3: TGTGCCAGCAGCCCTCGGGTAGCGGGGGAAAATGAGCAGTTCTTC. Its translation: CASSPRVAGENEQFF.

The chain employs TRBV11-3 and TRBJ2-1; D gene uncertain. The CDR3 loop spans 14 amino acids. Germline CDR1 and CDR2: SGHNT and YENEEA. Trimming removed 8 bases from V and 2 bases from J, with 13 bases in between. The CDR3 bases are TGTGCCAGCCGTCCCGCCCAGACCTACAATGAGCAGTTCTTC. Residues: CASRPAQTYNEQFF.

The gene calls are TRBV9 and TRBJ1-4, with D possibly matching TRBD1 (5 bases). This CDR3 is built from 14 residues. CDR1 is SGDLS and CDR2 is YYNGEE in the germline V gene. Trimming left V 0 bases short and J 7 bases short, with 10 bases between. The CDR3 spells CASSVEARGEKLFF. The CDR3 DNA sequence: TGTGCCAGCAGCGTAGAGGCGAGGGGTGAAAAACTGTTTTTT.

This clone was seen a handful of times. The chain employs TRBV5-5 and TRBJ1-5; unclear D gene. Trimming cost V 4 bases and J 7 bases, with 12 bases left between them. Germline V gives CDR1 SGHKS, CDR2 YYEKEE (reference sequence). CDR3 size: 13 residues. As DNA, the CDR3 is TGTGCCAGCAGCGCAGAGAGGTGGCAGCCCCAGCATTTT. It specifies CASSAERWQPQHF.

The rearrangement links TRBV11-2 to TRBJ2-3; D uncertain. V dropped 7 bases and J dropped 4 bases, with 9 bases sitting between them. This CDR3 is built from 12 residues. Germline V lookup: CDR1 SGHAT, CDR2 FQNNGV. Here the CDR3 reads CASTHAADTQYF. The CDR3 coding sequence is TGTGCCAGCACCCACGCTGCAGATACGCAGTATTTT.

The count of this clone is one. The J gene is TRBJ2-5, the V gene TRBV24-1, with 9 bases fitting TRBD1. The CDR3 contains 14 residues. V shed 4 bases, J shed 5 bases, and the junction held 4 bases outside the gene matches. CDR1 is KGHDR and CDR2 is SFDVKD in the germline V gene. CDR3 residues: CATSEGQGWETQYF. CDR3 in DNA: TGTGCCACCAGTGAGGGACAGGGTTGGGAGACCCAGTACTTC.